These 22 T cell receptor beta chains share one sample of origin, sequenced in a study of T cell repertoires in cytomegalovirus infection. Using its own MiXCR run on the reads, TCRdb lists one record per CDR3 protein. Among 150,000 or so distinct CDR3 sequences listed, 15% to 20% were seen once. Sequencing used CD8+ T cells from PBMCs. These receptors all come from a human donor in good health (CMV status not recorded). Some clones in this sample may be carry-over from other donors' samples.

A few counts support this clonotype. The V call is TRBV11-3, the J call TRBJ2-3; the match to TRBD1 covers 10 bases. The CDR3 loop spans 13 amino acids. Losses at the gene ends were 8 bases for V and 6 bases for J; bases not matched to a gene: 5. Germline V gene data show CDR1 as SGHNT and CDR2 as YENEEA. As DNA, the CDR3 is TGTGCCAGCCGGGACAGGGGATCCGATACGCAGTATTTT. Translating it yields CASRDRGSDTQYF.

This clonotype was found a few times. The chain has TRBV14 and TRBJ1-1; perhaps TRBD1 as D (5 bases). Germline V gene lookup returns CDR1 SGHDN and CDR2 FVKESK. The CDR3 length is 17 residues. Trimming stripped 1 base from V and 4 bases from J, with 19 bases between. CDR3 sequence reads: CASSQGQQTPGGTEAFF. Written as DNA, the CDR3 is TGTGCCAGCAGCCAAGGTCAGCAGACTCCGGGGGGCACTGAAGCTTTCTTT.

V is TRBV6-6 and J is TRBJ2-1; tentative D call: TRBD1 (6 bases). Germline CDR1 is MNHNY and CDR2 is SVGAGI (reference sequence). This CDR3 spans 14 amino acids. Trimming pared 2 bases from V and 5 bases from J, leaving 10 bases between. In nucleotides, the CDR3 is TGTGCCAGCAGTTACACCCGACAGGACAATGAGCAGTTCTTC. Amino acid sequence: CASSYTRQDNEQFF.

This clonotype was observed a handful of times. Written as DNA, the CDR3 is TGCAGCGTGGAACCGGACCGAAGCTCCTACGAGCAGTACTTC. Its translation: CSVEPDRSSYEQYF. The chain joins TRBV29-1 to TRBJ2-7, with D uncertain. The CDR3 is made up of 14 amino acids. Between the trimmed V and J ends, which lost 6 bases and 0 bases, there was a span of 15 bases. Germline V CDR1 and CDR2: SQVTM, ANQGSEA.

This clonotype was seen only a few times. The genes are TRBV28 and TRBJ1-6, with 11 positions matching TRBD1. Germline loops: CDR1 MDHEN, CDR2 SYDVKM. This CDR3 comprises 17 residues. J gave up 6 bases and V 3 bases, and 7 bases lay outside the gene matches. CDR3 sequence: CASSFPGTGGFNSPLHF. The CDR3, as DNA: TGTGCCAGCAGTTTCCCCGGGACAGGGGGTTTTAATTCACCCCTCCACTTT.

The chain couples TRBV14 to TRBJ2-3, with D maybe TRBD2 (5 bases). This CDR3 is built from 12 residues. Germline CDR1 and CDR2: SGHDN and FVKESK. Trimming stripped 4 bases from V and 6 bases from J, with 8 bases between. This chain's CDR3 is CASSPWRDTQYF. CDR3 DNA sequence: TGTGCCAGCAGCCCCTGGAGGGATACGCAGTATTTT.

This clonotype has a handful of counts. V usage is TRBV7-9 and J usage is TRBJ2-7, with D tentatively TRBD2 (6 bases). The germline CDR1 and CDR2 sequences are SEHNR and FQNEAQ (reference sequence). This CDR3 is built from 16 residues. With 5 bases removed from V and 1 base from J, the gap between germline ends came to 18 bases. The CDR3 sequence: CASSPRGGTASYEQYF. In nucleotides, the CDR3 is TGTGCCAGCAGCCCGCGGGGAGGAACCGCTTCCTACGAGCAGTACTTC.

This clonotype appeared a few times. The rearrangement joins TRBV28 to TRBJ2-1; 7 nucleotides match TRBD1. V lost 4 bases and J lost 6; bases outside the gene matches: 9. The CDR3 has 15 amino acids. The V gene's germline CDR1 is MDHEN and CDR2 SYDVKM. CDR3 region: CASSSRPTGSNEQFF. For the CDR3, the DNA is TGTGCCAGCAGTTCCCGCCCGACAGGGAGCAATGAGCAGTTCTTC.

The table lists this clonotype with a few counts. The chain combines TRBV6-2 or TRBV6-3 with TRBJ1-5; TRBD1 aligns across 7 bases. Germline values: CDR1 MNHEY, CDR2 SVGEGT. The length of the CDR3 is 15 residues. V shed 5 bases and J 6 bases; nucleotides not matched to a gene: 10. The CDR3 loop reads CASSDHRGVVQPQHF. CDR3 bases: TGTGCCAGCAGTGATCACAGGGGTGTTGTTCAGCCCCAGCATTTT.

This clonotype was counted only a few times. The rearrangement links TRBV9 to TRBJ2-5, with D possibly being TRBD1 or TRBD2 (6 bases each). The germline gives CDR1 SGDLS, CDR2 YYNGEE. This CDR3 region has 15 residues. V was trimmed by 2 bases and J by 4 bases, leaving 15 bases between them. The CDR3 loop is CASSVWGASGETQYF. In DNA, the CDR3 is TGTGCCAGCAGCGTCTGGGGGGCAAGCGGAGAGACCCAGTACTTC. Full variable domain (outside the CDR3, taken from reference TRBV9 and TRBJ2-5): DSGVTQTPKHLITATGQRVTLRCSPRSGDLSVYWYQQSLDQGLQFLIQYYNGEERAKGNILERFSAQQFPDLHSELNLSSLELGDSALYFCASSVWGASGETQYFGPGTRLLVL.

This clonotype is a singleton in its sample. The V call is TRBV6-8, the J call TRBJ1-5, with D uncertain. This CDR3 has 12 residues. CDR1 is MNHGY and CDR2 is SAAAGT in the germline V gene. V was pared by 0 bases and J by 11 bases, with 8 bases between. CDR3 amino acids: CASSYSAGTQHF. The CDR3 nucleotides read TGTGCCAGCAGTTACTCGGCGGGTACCCAGCATTTT.

This clonotype was seen only a few times. The chain links TRBV6-2 or TRBV6-3 to TRBJ2-1; D is tentatively TRBD1 or TRBD2 (7 bases each). The V gene lost 2 bases and the J gene lost 0 bases, with 17 bases spanning the gap. Germline V gene lookup returns CDR1 MNHEY and CDR2 SVGEGT. The CDR3 sequence is 18 residues long. CDR3 DNA: TGTGCCAGCAGTTACCAGGGGGACTATCCGTCCTCCTACAATGAGCAGTTCTTC. Its protein is CASSYQGDYPSSYNEQFF.

The chain links TRBV12-5 to TRBJ1-5, with 11 bases fitting TRBD1. The ends lost 4 bases at V and 5 bases at J; junction bases unmatched: 4. This CDR3 is built from 15 residues. Germline CDR1 is LGHNT and CDR2 is FRNRAP. The CDR3 loop is CASGSRTGGDQPQHF. CDR3 DNA sequence: TGTGCTAGTGGTTCCAGGACAGGGGGCGATCAGCCCCAGCATTTT.

This clonotype was counted only a few times. The chain recombines TRBV29-1 with TRBJ2-1, with D maybe TRBD2 (7 bases). This CDR3 spans 16 amino acids. Germline V gene data show CDR1 as SQVTM and CDR2 as ANQGSEA. V was pared by 6 bases and J by 6 bases, with 24 bases between. The CDR3 sequence: CSVRGGATVAFNEQFF. Written as DNA, the CDR3 is TGCAGCGTCAGAGGGGGGGCCACGGTCGCTTTCAATGAGCAGTTCTTC.

This clonotype showed up just a few times. V gene TRBV7-6 combines with J gene TRBJ2-1; D is possibly TRBD2 (5 bases). This CDR3 comprises 15 residues. V lost 2 bases, J lost 1 base, and 9 bases lay in between. Germline V gives CDR1 SGHVS, CDR2 FNYEAQ. The DNA of the CDR3 is TGTGCCAGCAGCTTAAAACCGGGGTCCTACAATGAGCAGTTCTTC. Amino acid sequence: CASSLKPGSYNEQFF.

The V call is TRBV12-3 or TRBV12-4, the J call TRBJ2-1; 10 bases are shared with TRBD2. CDR3 length: 13 residues. After removal of 6 bases from V and 7 bases from J, the junction contained 3 bases not matched to a gene. CDR3 bases: TGTGCCAGCAGCGGGGGACTAGCGAATGAGCAGTTCTTC. Its protein is CASSGGLANEQFF.

In its sample, this clonotype was seen a few times. The rearrangement links TRBV7-9 to TRBJ2-7; TRBD2 agrees at 7 bases. CDR1 and CDR2 (germline): SEHNR, FQNEAQ (reference sequence). The V gene end was trimmed by 4 bases and the J gene end by 4 bases; junction bases not matched to a gene: 10. The CDR3 spans 15 residues. The CDR3 protein is CASSSLGGTGYEQYF. In nucleotides, the CDR3 is TGTGCCAGCAGCTCCCTCGGGGGGACGGGTTACGAGCAGTACTTC.

J is TRBJ1-1 and V is TRBV28, with a tentative D call TRBD1 (5 bases). The CDR3 is 14 residues long. V was trimmed by 3 bases and J by 4 bases, leaving 12 bases between them. Germline values: CDR1 MDHEN, CDR2 SYDVKM. CDR3 bases: TGTGCCAGCAGTTTGGGGGGGATCGGCACTGAAGCTTTCTTT. As protein: CASSLGGIGTEAFF. The full variable domain, rest sourced from reference TRBV28 and TRBJ1-1, is DVKVTQSSRYLVKRTGEKVFLECVQDMDHENMFWYRQDPGLGLRLIYFSYDVKMKEKGDIPEGYSVSREKKERFSLILESASTNQTSMYLCASSLGGIGTEAFFGQGTRLTVV.

The chain combines TRBV6-6 with TRBJ1-2; the D is unclear. With 6 bases removed from V and 0 bases from J, the gap between germline ends came to 11 bases. CDR1 MNHNY and CDR2 SVGAGI come from the germline V gene (reference sequence). The CDR3 spans 14 residues. CDR3 sequence reads: CASSETLANYGYTF. CDR3 DNA sequence: TGTGCCAGCAGCGAGACGTTAGCTAACTATGGCTACACCTTC.

This clonotype was seen more than once but under ten times. The rearrangement links TRBV29-1 to TRBJ2-7; D remains unclear. Trimming removed 1 base at V and 2 bases at J, with 6 bases between. Germline values: CDR1 SQVTM, CDR2 ANQGSEA. The length of the CDR3 is 12 residues. The CDR3 reads CSVEGTTYEQYF. The CDR3, as DNA: TGCAGCGTTGAAGGGACGACCTACGAGCAGTACTTC.

Ten or more counts support this clonotype. The rearrangement links TRBV28 to TRBJ2-7; TRBD1 is a possible D gene (6 bases). The ends were cut back, 5 bases at V and 2 bases at J, with 13 bases in the middle. CDR1 and CDR2 (germline): MDHEN, SYDVKM. The CDR3 runs to 14 residues. The DNA of the CDR3 is TGTGCCAGCAGTACCACCGGGACACCCTACGAGCAGTACTTC. It encodes CASSTTGTPYEQYF.

This clonotype was picked up many times. The chain is built from TRBV2 and TRBJ1-4; D not resolved. Germline CDR1 is SNHLY and CDR2 is FYNNEI. This CDR3 contains 12 residues. V was cut by 10 bases and J by 3 bases, with 9 bases left in between. The CDR3 coding sequence is TGTGCCACTGAGGGAGCTAATGAAAAACTGTTTTTT. It is translated as CATEGANEKLFF.